This TCR beta chain originates from a study of CD8 T cell repertoires and HIV-1 epitope variants. About the research overall: Each of Twenty-five Gag and Nef epitope peptides stimulated a separate culture. Enriched T cells were co-cultured with equal autologous T cell-negative cells. Control wells had CMV/EBV/flu peptides, negative Ebola AY9, or no peptide.

The protocol was immunoSEQ multiplex PCR, while the TCRdb copy is restricted to in-frame clones and leaves out a portion. Here the sample spans several thousand clones, about three fifths being singletons. CDR3 length equals 16 residues. Per the germline V gene, CDR1 is SEHNR and CDR2 is FQNEAQ (reference sequence). The V segment lost 3 bases and the J segment 2 bases; nucleotides outside the gene matches: 3. Only a few counts were recorded for this clone. Its antigen is unidentified. The sequence was collected from a male donor with HIV. V usage is TRBV7-9 and J usage is TRBJ1-6, with 8 bases lining up with TRBD1. The specimen sequenced was cultured CD8+ T cells derived from PBMCs. Here the CDR3 reads CASSLDRVAYNSPLHF. The CDR3 coding sequence is TGTGCCAGCAGCTTGGACAGGGTAGCCTATAATTCACCCCTCCACTTT.